This T cell receptor (beta chain) appears in the sequencing data of a study of cytomegalovirus exposure and HLA in healthy donors. Study-wide findings and caveats: Earlier analysis looked at TCR beta V segments, and most were productive about 90% or about 30% of the time. Presence/absence comparisons presumed near-even sequencing depth among donors. Cytomegalovirus-associated TCR beta chains were listed, numbering 164.

V dropped 2 bases and J dropped 6; count of bases not matched to a gene: 10. CDR3 length: 16 amino acids. Germline CDR1 and CDR2: MNHEY and SVGAGI. The PCR ran on 60 Vbeta and 13 Jbeta primers. Measured with immunoSEQ multiplex PCR; TCRdb has only the in-frame clones, and not every one. The sample carries approximately 110,000 clones, 65% to 80% recorded once. Comments on this clone: The antigen remains unidentified.

The origin of this receptor is a male donor in good health and CMV-seronegative. The V call is TRBV6-5, the J call TRBJ2-3; TRBD2 matches 8 bases. The sample consisted of PBMCs. The chain's CDR3 is CASSYGGRSSGDTQYF. CDR3 nucleotide sequence: TGTGCCAGCAGTTACGGAGGGAGGTCTAGCGGGGATACGCAGTATTTT.